These T cell receptor beta chains were read from a single sample in a study of control samples from healthy donors and cancer patients. Libraries were prepared by immunoSEQ multiplex PCR; TCRdb keeps only in-frame clonotypes and omits some of them. The sample lists some 150,000 clones, approximately 94% occurring once. Sequenced input: PBMCs. The source of these receptors is a man between 60 and 75 years old with colorectal cancer. CDR3s include the opening cysteine and the closing phenylalanine or tryptophan. Clone size is not always given. Where it is, it says once, few, many or a class for expanded clones.

clone_size v_call cdr3_aa
NA TRBV6-5 CASSYSDSPQETQYF
NA TRBV9 CASSVGGGRNSPLHF
NA TRBV11-2 CASSLDLDSTNYGYTF
NA TRBV30 CALTGVANEKLFF
NA TRBV30 CAWSVQGNQPQHF
NA TRBV11-1 CASSLWGAGKEETQYF
NA TRBV6-5 CASSYRGGPRNEQFF
NA TRBV6-2/TRBV6-3 CASSYSSARISSYNSPLHF
NA TRBV25-1 CASRPPRGLGYTF
NA TRBV4-3 CASSPGTGGTDTQYF
NA TRBV19 CASSGGTSGVQETQYF
NA TRBV30 CAWSTGVETQYF
NA TRBV6-6 CASRYGQNYNEQFF
NA TRBV6-5 CASSNYGYTF
once TRBV3-1/TRBV3-2 CASSLVTGETQYF
NA TRBV7-2 CASSLSTLETQYF
NA TRBV12-3/TRBV12-4 CASSPDSYYGYTF
NA TRBV6-5 CASSLLGVNNEQFF
NA TRBV4-3 CASSQGQTTNEKLFF
NA TRBV10-3 CATAAGTTDTQYF
NA TRBV4-3 CASSQGGGDGYTF
NA TRBV9 CASSVGGLRVSPLHF